A selection of T cell receptor beta chains follows, all from one sample in a study of Ad26.COV2.S vaccination and SARS-CoV-2 variants. Libraries were prepared by immunoSEQ multiplex PCR; TCRdb keeps only in-frame clonotypes and omits some of them. The table lists roughly 500,000 clones, around 85% of them singletons. The material was peripheral blood, obtained in a trial of Ad26.COV2.S vaccine versus placebo. The receptors stem from a person between 18 and 59 years old who received the Ad26.COV2.S COVID-19 vaccine or a placebo. Each CDR3 is given with its conserved first and last residue. The D gene is left open where the match is weak. Only part of the rows carry a size: once, few, many, or a class if the clone is expanded.

clone size	J gene	D gene	V gene	CDR3 protein	CDR3 DNA
NA	TRBJ2-3	NA	TRBV5-5	CASSLLPSGQGTDTQYF	TGTGCCAGCAGCTTGCTGCCTAGCGGCCAGGGGACAGATACGCAGTATTTT
NA	TRBJ2-1	TRBD1	TRBV9	CASSVGDRNNEQFF	TGTGCCAGCAGCGTAGGGGACAGGAACAATGAGCAGTTCTTC
NA	TRBJ1-5	NA	TRBV5-6	CASSLGPRVLNQPQHF	TGTGCCAGCAGCTTGGGCCCCAGGGTACTAAATCAGCCCCAGCATTTT
NA	TRBJ2-7	NA	TRBV25-1	CASRRGYEQYF	TGTGCCTCCAGGCGGGGTTACGAGCAGTACTTC
NA	TRBJ2-1	NA	TRBV7-2	CASSTRPYNEQFF	TGTGCCAGCAGCACCAGACCATACAATGAGCAGTTCTTC
NA	TRBJ1-1	NA	TRBV19	CASGSTTGTEAFF	TGTGCCAGTGGTTCGACTACAGGCACTGAAGCTTTCTTT
NA	TRBJ1-1	NA	TRBV27	CASSLSPVGSLHTEAFF	TGTGCCAGCAGTTTATCCCCGGTGGGCAGCCTACACACTGAAGCTTTCTTT
NA	TRBJ2-3	TRBD1	TRBV7-9	CASSSGQGTSSTDTQYF	TGTGCCAGCAGCTCCGGACAGGGCACGTCTAGCACAGATACGCAGTATTTT
NA	TRBJ2-3	NA	TRBV10-3	CAIGGDTQYF	TGTGCCATCGGCGGGGATACGCAGTATTTT
NA	TRBJ2-1	TRBD1	TRBV29-1	CAGTGRVDWQFF	TGCGCCGGGACAGGTAGAGTAGATTGGCAGTTCTTC
NA	TRBJ2-7	NA	TRBV7-3	CASSLGPSSYEQYF	TGTGCCAGCAGCCTGGGCCCTAGCTCCTACGAGCAGTACTTC
NA	TRBJ1-5	NA	TRBV28	CASRRDPNQPQHF	TGTGCCAGCAGGAGGGACCCCAATCAGCCCCAGCATTTT
NA	TRBJ1-6	NA	TRBV9	CASSVARQRNSSYNSPLHF	TGTGCCAGCAGCGTAGCCCGACAGAGAAACAGCTCCTATAATTCACCCCTCCACTTT
NA	TRBJ2-5	TRBD2	TRBV29-1	CSVEVMGDSGMRGTQYF	TGCAGCGTTGAAGTTATGGGTGATAGCGGGATGAGGGGGACCCAGTACTTC
NA	TRBJ2-1	TRBD2	TRBV14	CASSPAGTSGSHEQFF	TGTGCCAGCAGCCCGGCCGGGACTAGCGGGAGTCATGAGCAGTTCTTC
NA	TRBJ2-1	NA	TRBV27	CASSRKPYNEQFF	TGTGCCAGCAGTAGGAAGCCGTACAATGAGCAGTTCTTC
NA	TRBJ1-1	NA	TRBV19	CASSLPRMNTEAFF	TGTGCCAGTAGTCTGCCCCGGATGAACACTGAAGCTTTCTTT
NA	TRBJ2-2	TRBD2	TRBV4-1	CASSQEAIAGGPSTGELFF	TGCGCCAGCAGCCAAGAAGCTATAGCGGGAGGGCCGAGCACCGGGGAGCTGTTTTTT
NA	TRBJ2-7	TRBD1	TRBV2	CASSETGQGYEQYF	TGTGCCAGCAGTGAGACGGGACAGGGGTACGAGCAGTACTTC
NA	TRBJ1-2	NA	TRBV9	CASSVADSVSYGYTF	TGTGCCAGCAGCGTAGCGGACTCGGTGAGCTATGGCTACACCTTC
NA	TRBJ2-7	NA	TRBV5-4	CASSLLSESYEQYF	TGTGCCAGCAGCTTGTTGTCGGAGTCCTACGAGCAGTACTTC
NA	TRBJ2-7	NA	TRBV18	CASKLASEEQYF	TGTGCCAGCAAACTCGCTTCGGAGGAGCAGTACTTC
NA	TRBJ1-5	NA	TRBV6-1	CASSEQPSGQPQHF	TGTGCCAGCAGTGAACAACCCTCGGGTCAGCCCCAGCATTTT
NA	TRBJ2-7	NA	TRBV6-5	CASREDLYEQYF	TGTGCCAGCAGGGAGGACCTCTACGAGCAGTACTTC
NA	TRBJ2-7	NA	TRBV9	CASSVGPLGGSFEQYF	TGTGCCAGCAGCGTAGGACCATTAGGAGGGTCCTTTGAGCAGTACTTC
NA	TRBJ2-3	NA	TRBV11-1	CASSLAGPDTQYF	TGTGCCAGCAGCTTAGCGGGACCAGATACGCAGTATTTT
NA	TRBJ1-5	NA	TRBV7-2	CASSLWGGQPQHF	TGTGCCAGCAGCTTGTGGGGAGGTCAGCCCCAGCATTTT
NA	TRBJ2-7	TRBD2	TRBV27	CASRSLAGGSYEQYF	TGTGCCAGCAGAAGTCTAGCGGGAGGGAGCTACGAGCAGTACTTC
NA	TRBJ2-2	NA	TRBV5-6	CASSLSQGTGELFF	TGTGCCAGCAGCTTGAGTCAGGGCACCGGGGAGCTGTTTTTT
NA	TRBJ1-2	TRBD1	TRBV29-1	CSVKTGEGRSGYTF	TGCAGCGTTAAGACAGGGGAGGGACGGAGTGGCTACACCTTC
NA	TRBJ1-3	NA	TRBV5-1	CASSVDVGGNTIYF	TGCGCCAGCAGCGTGGACGTGGGGGGAAACACCATATATTTT
few	TRBJ2-1	NA	TRBV5-4	CASSFSTGGVLQGEQFF	TGTGCCAGCAGCTTTTCTACAGGGGGGGTCTTGCAGGGTGAGCAGTTCTTC
NA	TRBJ2-7	NA	TRBV5-4	CASSLKGGYEQYF	TGTGCCAGCAGCTTGAAGGGGGGCTACGAGCAGTACTTC
NA	TRBJ1-6	NA	TRBV11-2	CASSLISGNSPLHF	TGTGCCAGCAGCTTAATCTCAGGGAATTCACCCCTCCACTTT
NA	TRBJ2-1	TRBD2	TRBV9	CASSASGLVRYEQFF	TGTGCCAGCAGCGCGAGTGGACTAGTTAGGTATGAGCAGTTCTTC
NA	TRBJ2-7	TRBD1	TRBV5-1	CASSRDAGTVTYEQYF	TGCGCCAGCAGCAGGGACGCCGGGACAGTTACCTACGAGCAGTACTTC
NA	TRBJ1-3	NA	TRBV10-3	CAISELGRAAGNTIYF	TGTGCCATCAGTGAATTAGGCAGGGCAGCTGGAAACACCATATATTTT
once	TRBJ1-2	NA	TRBV4-3	CASSQGVSYTF	TGCGCCAGCAGCCAGGGGGTTAGCTACACCTTC
NA	TRBJ1-4	TRBD1	TRBV9	CASSVGPRTGAQKLFF	TGTGCCAGCAGCGTAGGGCCTCGGACAGGAGCTCAAAAACTGTTTTTT
NA	TRBJ2-2	NA	TRBV5-1	CASRRGSSGAGELFF	TGCGCCAGCAGGAGAGGGAGTAGCGGCGCCGGGGAGCTGTTTTTT
NA	TRBJ2-1	TRBD2	TRBV27	CASRSSGAGGGNEQFF	TGTGCCAGCAGGTCCAGTGGTGCGGGAGGGGGGAATGAGCAGTTCTTC
NA	TRBJ2-1	TRBD1	TRBV5-1	CASSLRQGANEQFF	TGCGCCAGCAGCCTAAGACAGGGGGCCAATGAGCAGTTCTTC
NA	TRBJ2-1	TRBD2	TRBV9	CASSVGLAGYNEQFF	TGTGCCAGCAGCGTAGGCCTAGCGGGATACAATGAGCAGTTCTTC
NA	TRBJ1-6	NA	TRBV28	CASRNEINSPLHF	TGTGCCAGCAGAAATGAAATTAATTCACCCCTCCACTTT
NA	TRBJ1-2	TRBD1	TRBV28	CASSWDRGVYGYTF	TGTGCCAGCAGTTGGGACAGGGGGGTCTATGGCTACACCTTC
few	TRBJ1-2	NA	TRBV7-9	CASSLGGGAAYGYTF	TGTGCCAGCAGCTTAGGAGGGGGGGCGGCCTATGGCTACACCTTC
NA	TRBJ2-3	NA	TRBV30	CAWRARDTQYF	TGTGCCTGGAGGGCAAGGGATACGCAGTATTTT
NA	TRBJ1-2	NA	TRBV28	CASSEGANGYTF	TGTGCCAGCAGTGAGGGAGCAAATGGCTACACCTTC
NA	TRBJ2-3	TRBD2	TRBV2	CASTSGSADTQYF	TGTGCCAGCACTAGCGGGAGTGCAGATACGCAGTATTTT
once	TRBJ2-5	NA	TRBV24-1	CATSDRVETQYF	TGTGCCACCAGTGACCGAGTAGAGACCCAGTACTTC
NA	TRBJ2-3	TRBD2	TRBV4-3	CASSPGGGSSTDTQYF	TGCGCCAGCAGCCCCGGGGGGGGTTCTAGCACAGATACGCAGTATTTT
NA	TRBJ2-3	NA	TRBV19	CASSINRVGTDTQYF	TGTGCCAGTAGTATTAACAGGGTTGGGACAGATACGCAGTATTTT
NA	TRBJ2-6	NA	TRBV6-1	CASSDGAGYTGANVLTF	TGTGCCAGCAGTGACGGTGCGGGCTATACTGGGGCCAACGTCCTGACTTTC
many	TRBJ1-1	NA	TRBV3-1/TRBV3-2	CASSQALAEAFF	TGTGCCAGCAGCCAAGCTCTAGCTGAAGCTTTCTTT
NA	TRBJ2-1	NA	TRBV28	CASSLPDGRDEQFF	TGTGCCAGCAGTTTACCCGATGGGCGGGATGAGCAGTTCTTC